Shown below are 27 T cell receptor beta chains from a single sample sequenced in a study of technical replicates of blood from a few donors. Here immunoSEQ multiplex PCR was the method, and the copy in TCRdb shows in-frame clones only, minus some. The sample comprises around 70,000 clones, under 98% of which are singletons, and approximately 0.26% rests with the top ten. The sample taken for sequencing was T cells isolated from PBMCs. Receptor source: a human donor in good health.

This rearrangement joins TRBV12-5 to TRBJ2-7, with a possible D match to TRBD2 (6 bases). This CDR3 has 15 residues. The V end was cut by 1 base, the J end by 6 bases, with 16 bases between. Looked up from germline, CDR1 is LGHNT and CDR2 is FRNRAP. The CDR3 sequence is CASGLGGVTTIEQYF. The CDR3 DNA reads as TGTGCTAGTGGTTTGGGCGGGGTTACTACGATCGAGCAGTACTTC. Complete variable domain (other parts from reference TRBV12-5 and TRBJ2-7): DARVTQTPRHKVTEMGQEVTMRCQPILGHNTVFWYRQTMMQGLELLAYFRNRAPLDDSGMPKDRFSAEMPDATLATLKIQPSEPRDSAVYFCASGLGGVTTIEQYFGPGTRLTVT.

This clone was observed once. This chain links TRBV5-4 with TRBJ2-3; possibly TRBD2 for D (5 bases). This CDR3 is 15 amino acids long. Germline V gives CDR1 SGHNT, CDR2 YYREEE (reference sequence). Trimming stripped 0 bases from V and 6 bases from J, with 14 bases between. The CDR3 sequence: CASSLGGVEDDTQYF. The CDR3 region has the DNA TGTGCCAGCAGCTTGGGGGGAGTGGAGGATGATACGCAGTATTTT.

V is TRBV28 and J is TRBJ2-1; TRBD1 matches 8 bases. The CDR3 loop spans 13 amino acids. Trimming took 7 bases from V and 8 from J; bases not matched to a gene: 7. Germline loops: CDR1 MDHEN, CDR2 SYDVKM. This chain's CDR3 is CASTSGGKDEQFF. CDR3 nucleotides: TGTGCCAGCACTTCAGGGGGCAAGGATGAGCAGTTCTTC.

The chain employs TRBV2 and TRBJ2-2; D remains unclear. The germline CDR1 and CDR2 sequences are SNHLY and FYNNEI. Trimming pared 5 bases from V and 2 bases from J, leaving 9 bases between. CDR3 length: 14 amino acids. CDR3 sequence: CASSRTENTGELFF. CDR3 bases: TGTGCCAGCAGTCGAACAGAAAACACCGGGGAGCTGTTTTTT.

The chain uses TRBV19 and TRBJ1-4; D may be TRBD1 (6 bases). Germline CDR1 and CDR2: LNHDA and SQIVND (reference sequence). The CDR3 covers 16 residues. The V end was cut by 3 bases, the J end by 5 bases, with 16 bases between. The DNA of the CDR3 is TGTGCCAGTAGTATTCGTTACAGGGCCGTGAATGAAAAACTGTTTTTT. It translates to CASSIRYRAVNEKLFF.

The rearrangement uses TRBV27 and TRBJ2-2, with D perhaps TRBD2 (6 bases). This CDR3 is built from 16 residues. Germline V gives CDR1 MNHEY, CDR2 SMNVEV (reference sequence). V shed 2 bases and J shed 4 bases, with 14 bases lying between them. The CDR3 bases are TGTGCCAGCAGTTTACTACTAGCAGTTGGCACCGGGGAGCTGTTTTTT. Amino acid sequence: CASSLLLAVGTGELFF.

The CDR3 coding sequence is TGTGCCAGCAGCACCGGGACTAGCGGGAGTTCAGATACGCAGTATTTT. Amino acids: CASSTGTSGSSDTQYF. The chain recombines TRBV5-4 with TRBJ2-3; 14 bases fit TRBD2. This CDR3 region has 16 residues. Trimming took 4 bases from V and 4 from J; bases not matched to a gene: 5. The germline gives CDR1 SGHNT, CDR2 YYREEE (reference sequence).

This clone occurred once. The chain is built from TRBV27 and TRBJ1-2; no definite D call. Germline V gene lookup returns CDR1 MNHEY and CDR2 SMNVEV (reference sequence). Trimming removed 9 bases at V and 1 base at J, with 9 bases between. The CDR3 is 12 amino acids. CDR3 sequence: CASYSRNYGYTF. CDR3 DNA sequence: TGTGCCAGTTACTCCCGTAACTATGGCTACACCTTC.

The rearrangement links TRBV10-3 to TRBJ2-5, with a weak D call TRBD1 (6 bases). The germline V and J ends were trimmed by 6 bases and 0 bases, with 11 bases remaining between them. Germline values: CDR1 ENHRY, CDR2 SYGVKD. This CDR3 is built from 14 residues. Here the CDR3 reads CAISGRGNQETQYF. DNA of the CDR3: TGTGCCATCAGCGGCAGGGGTAACCAAGAGACCCAGTACTTC.

This clone was detected only once. This chain links TRBV9 with TRBJ1-2; a weak D match, TRBD1 (5 bases). CDR3 length equals 15 residues. Germline V lookup: CDR1 SGDLS, CDR2 YYNGEE. The V and J ends lost 0 bases and 7 bases respectively, with 16 bases between them. CDR3 nucleotides: TGTGCCAGCAGCGTAGGGTCAGGGAAGCAGTCTGGCTACACCTTC. Protein: CASSVGSGKQSGYTF.

J is TRBJ2-1 and V is TRBV27; D is uncertain. Germline V gives CDR1 MNHEY, CDR2 SMNVEV (reference sequence). V gave up 3 bases and J gave up 0 bases, with 9 bases separating them. This CDR3 comprises 15 residues. CDR3 sequence (DNA): TGTGCCAGCAGTTTCCGCGGAGCCTCCTACAATGAGCAGTTCTTC. Its translation: CASSFRGASYNEQFF.

This chain joins TRBV2 and TRBJ2-3; TRBD2 matches 13 bases. The CDR3 consists of 15 residues. Germline CDR1 is SNHLY and CDR2 is FYNNEI. V was clipped by 8 bases and J by 4 bases; unmatched bases: 6. The CDR3 region has the DNA TGTGCCAGCTTTGGACTAGCGGGAGCCCCAGATACGCAGTATTTT. It encodes CASFGLAGAPDTQYF. The full variable domain, in which reference TRBV2 and TRBJ2-3 provide the parts outside the CDR3, is EPEVTQTPSHQVTQMGQEVILRCVPISNHLYFYWYRQILGQKVEFLVSFYNNEISEKSEIFDDQFSVERPDGSNFTLKIRSTKLEDSAMYFCASFGLAGAPDTQYFGPGTRLTVL.

This chain links TRBV5-1 with TRBJ2-1; the D is unclear. The CDR3 loop spans 12 amino acids. Looked up from germline, CDR1 is SGHRS and CDR2 is YFSETQ. V was trimmed by 5 bases and J by 5 bases, leaving 8 bases between them. The CDR3: CASSPLDNEQFF. DNA of the CDR3: TGCGCCAGCAGTCCTCTAGACAATGAGCAGTTCTTC.

The chain recombines TRBV11-3 with TRBJ1-1, with 9 bases matching TRBD1. Looked up from germline, CDR1 is SGHNT and CDR2 is YENEEA. J gave up 1 base and V 8 bases, and 5 bases lay outside the gene matches. The CDR3 runs 14 residues. This CDR3 reads CASAPGQGNTEAFF. CDR3 sequence (DNA): TGTGCCAGCGCTCCGGGACAGGGGAACACTGAAGCTTTCTTT.

The CDR3 DNA reads as TGTGCCAGCAGCTTGTCGGGACAAGAGACCCAGTACTTC. Encoded protein: CASSLSGQETQYF. V usage is TRBV7-9 and J usage is TRBJ2-5, with D maybe TRBD2 (5 bases). Between the trimmed V and J ends, which lost 3 bases and 2 bases, there was a span of 7 bases. The CDR3 has 13 residues. The germline V gene encodes CDR1 SEHNR and CDR2 FQNEAQ (reference sequence).

The rearrangement uses TRBV6-1 and TRBJ2-3, with D tentatively TRBD2 (5 bases). V was shortened by 11 bases and J by 5 bases, with 14 bases between the two germline ends. Germline V gives CDR1 MNHNS, CDR2 SASEGT. The CDR3 length is 12 residues. The DNA for the CDR3 is TGTGCCTCCCCACTAGGAAGAGATACGCAGTATTTT. The encoded protein is CASPLGRDTQYF.

The genes are TRBV5-1 and TRBJ2-1; 11 nucleotides agree with TRBD2. The junction had 9 bases not matched to a gene; V was cut back by 5 bases and J by 8 bases. Germline assignment: CDR1 SGHRS and CDR2 YFSETQ. This CDR3 has 15 amino acids. The CDR3 loop is CASSPLTSGTHEQFF. The CDR3, as DNA: TGCGCCAGCAGTCCCCTGACTAGCGGGACTCATGAGCAGTTCTTC. The entire variable domain, with the rest obtained from reference TRBV5-1 and TRBJ2-1, is as follows: KAGVTQTPRYLIKTRGQQVTLSCSPISGHRSVSWYQQTPGQGLQFLFEYFSETQRNKGNFPGRFSGRQFSNSRSEMNVSTLELGDSALYLCASSPLTSGTHEQFFGPGTRLTVL.

V gene TRBV30 combines with J gene TRBJ1-2, with TRBD1 as a possible D gene (6 bases). This CDR3 has 13 residues. V shed 5 bases and J shed 1 base, with 11 bases lying between them. Germline values: CDR1 GTSNPN, CDR2 SVGIG (reference sequence). This CDR3 reads CAWEGGGNYGYTF. CDR3 in DNA: TGTGCCTGGGAAGGGGGGGGTAACTATGGCTACACCTTC.

This clone appeared once. The chain combines TRBV30 with TRBJ2-7; TRBD2 aligns across 8 bases. The V segment lost 0 bases and the J segment 4 bases; nucleotides outside the gene matches: 2. There are 13 residues in the CDR3. In germline, CDR1 is GTSNPN, CDR2 SVGIG (reference sequence). The CDR3 bases are TGTGCCTGGAGTGTTGGGACTAGGTACGAGCAGTACTTC. It codes for CAWSVGTRYEQYF.

The CDR3 spells CASSLSQTYEQYF. The CDR3 DNA reads as TGTGCCAGCAGTTTATCACAGACCTACGAGCAGTACTTC. The chain joins TRBV27 to TRBJ2-7, with D hard to call. Germline V lookup: CDR1 MNHEY, CDR2 SMNVEV (reference sequence). The length of the CDR3 is 13 residues. V was clipped by 0 bases and J by 2 bases, with 5 bases between them.

V gene TRBV19 combines with J gene TRBJ1-4; perhaps TRBD1 as D (5 bases). V lost 7 bases and J lost 0, with 12 bases in between. Germline values: CDR1 LNHDA, CDR2 SQIVND (reference sequence). CDR3 length: 15 amino acids. CDR3: CASKVQGSTNEKLFF. The CDR3, as DNA: TGTGCCAGTAAGGTCCAGGGTTCAACTAATGAAAAACTGTTTTTT. Based on the CDR3 plus reference TRBV19 and TRBJ1-4, the full variable domain is DGGITQSPKYLFRKEGQNVTLSCEQNLNHDAMYWYRQDPGQGLRLIYYSQIVNDFQKGDIAEGYSVSREKKESFPLTVTSAQKNPTAFYLCASKVQGSTNEKLFFGSGTQLSVL.

V is TRBV10-3 and J is TRBJ2-1; TRBD2 matches 13 bases. The CDR3 extends over 17 amino acids. Looked up from germline, CDR1 is ENHRY and CDR2 is SYGVKD. Trimming removed 10 bases from V and 0 bases from J; junction bases left unmatched: 9. The chain's CDR3 is CATTSGRAMSSYNEQFF. Here the CDR3 DNA reads TGTGCCACAACTAGCGGGAGGGCCATGAGCTCCTACAATGAGCAGTTCTTC.

This chain connects TRBV13 to TRBJ2-7; D call uncertain. The CDR3 runs 12 residues. V was pared by 1 base and J by 7 bases, with 8 bases between. In germline, CDR1 is PRHDT, CDR2 FYEKMQ (reference sequence). CDR3 bases: TGTGCCAGCAGCTTAGTATCGAGTGAGCAGTACTTC. This translates into CASSLVSSEQYF. Full variable domain (remainder filled in from reference TRBV13 and TRBJ2-7): AAGVIQSPRHLIKEKRETATLKCYPIPRHDTVYWYQQGPGQDPQFLISFYEKMQSDKGSIPDRFSAQQFSDYHSELNMSSLELGDSALYFCASSLVSSEQYFGPGTRLTVT.

This chain joins TRBV10-2 and TRBJ2-3; 9 bases match TRBD2. Unmatched junction bases numbered 4, after V lost 5 bases and J lost 1 base. Germline lookup yields CDR1 WSHSY and CDR2 SAAADI. The CDR3 is 15 residues long. CDR3 amino acids: CASSYAGGRTDTQYF. DNA for the CDR3: TGCGCCAGCAGTTATGCGGGAGGGCGCACAGATACGCAGTATTTT.

This sequence joins TRBV9 and TRBJ1-2, with 8 bases matching TRBD1. V gave up 0 bases and J gave up 6 bases; unmatched junction bases: 1. CDR1 and CDR2 from the germline V gene are SGDLS and YYNGEE. CDR3 size: 13 residues. The CDR3 DNA is TGTGCCAGCAGCGTAGGACAGGGGAATGGCTACACCTTC. This gives the protein CASSVGQGNGYTF.

CDR3 bases: TGCGCCAGCAGCCAACTACTAGCGGCAAAGAATTCCTACGAGCAGTACTTC. It yields the protein CASSQLLAAKNSYEQYF. This chain links TRBV4-1 with TRBJ2-7, with 8 bases lining up with TRBD2. The CDR3 runs 17 residues. The trim removed 2 bases at V and 1 base at J, leaving 10 bases unmatched. CDR1 and CDR2 from the germline V gene are MGHRA and YSYEKL.

The chain is built from TRBV19 and TRBJ2-5; maybe TRBD1 (6 bases). Germline V lookup: CDR1 LNHDA, CDR2 SQIVND (reference sequence). This CDR3 has 15 residues. V was clipped by 1 base and J by 5 bases, with 14 bases between them. The CDR3: CASSIGTGQGETQYF. The CDR3 DNA is TGTGCCAGTAGTATAGGAACAGGGCAGGGGGAGACCCAGTACTTC.